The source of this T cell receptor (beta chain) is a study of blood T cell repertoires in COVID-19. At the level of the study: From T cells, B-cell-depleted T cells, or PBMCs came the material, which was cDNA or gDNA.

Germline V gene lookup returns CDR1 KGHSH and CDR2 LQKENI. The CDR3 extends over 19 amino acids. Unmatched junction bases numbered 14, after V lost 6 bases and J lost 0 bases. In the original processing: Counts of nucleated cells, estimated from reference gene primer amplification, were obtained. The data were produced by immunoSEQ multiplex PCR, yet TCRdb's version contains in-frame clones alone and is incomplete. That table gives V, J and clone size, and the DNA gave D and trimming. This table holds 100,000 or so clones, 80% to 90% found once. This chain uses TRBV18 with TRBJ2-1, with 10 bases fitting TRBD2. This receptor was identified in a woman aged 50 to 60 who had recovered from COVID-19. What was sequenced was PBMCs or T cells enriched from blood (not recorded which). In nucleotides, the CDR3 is TGTGCCAGCTCCGCCTGGGCTTCTAGCGGGAGCGACTCCTACAATGAGCAGTTCTTC. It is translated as CASSAWASSGSDSYNEQFF.